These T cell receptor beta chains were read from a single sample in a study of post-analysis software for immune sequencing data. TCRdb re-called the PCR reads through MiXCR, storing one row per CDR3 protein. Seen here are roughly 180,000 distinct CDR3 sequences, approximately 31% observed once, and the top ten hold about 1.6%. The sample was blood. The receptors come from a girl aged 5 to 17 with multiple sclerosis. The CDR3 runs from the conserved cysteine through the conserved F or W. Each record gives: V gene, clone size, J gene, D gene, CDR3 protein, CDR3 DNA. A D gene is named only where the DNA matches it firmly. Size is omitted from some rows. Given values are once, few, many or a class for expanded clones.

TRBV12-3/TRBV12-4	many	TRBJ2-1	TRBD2	CASRRGLAGWEGSYNEQFF	TGTGCCAGCAGAAGGGGACTAGCGGGATGGGAGGGGTCCTACAATGAGCAGTTCTTC
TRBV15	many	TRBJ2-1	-	CATSRSRGTDDEQFF	TGTGCCACCAGCAGATCGCGTGGGACTGACGATGAGCAGTTCTTC
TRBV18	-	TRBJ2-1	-	CASSPPGLIAEQFF	TGTGCCAGCTCACCACCCGGACTCATCGCTGAGCAGTTCTTC
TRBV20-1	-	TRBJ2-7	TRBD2	CSARDQDGGATEQYF	TGCAGTGCTAGAGATCAGGACGGGGGGGCCACCGAGCAGTACTTC
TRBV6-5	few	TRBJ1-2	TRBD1	CASSWGQGVIYGYTF	TGTGCCAGCAGTTGGGGACAGGGAGTTATCTATGGCTACACCTTC
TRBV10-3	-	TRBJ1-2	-	CAISEGTGSANYGYTF	TGTGCCATCAGTGAGGGAACAGGCTCAGCTAACTATGGCTACACCTTC
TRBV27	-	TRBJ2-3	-	CASRRTAGLADTQYF	TGTGCCAGCAGACGCACGGCCGGGTTAGCAGATACGCAGTATTTT
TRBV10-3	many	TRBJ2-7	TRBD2	CAISGGGGSSYEQYF	TGTGCCATCAGCGGAGGAGGCGGGAGCTCCTACGAGCAGTACTTC
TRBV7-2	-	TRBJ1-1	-	CASSLLIGPAFF	TGTGCCAGCAGCTTACTCATCGGACCGGCTTTCTTT
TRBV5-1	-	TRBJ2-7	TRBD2	CASSLSSSGSLSYEQYF	TGCGCCAGCAGCTTGAGCAGTAGCGGGAGTCTTTCCTACGAGCAGTACTTC
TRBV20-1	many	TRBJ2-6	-	CSASFSGANVLTF	TGCAGTGCTAGCTTCTCTGGGGCCAACGTCCTGACTTTC
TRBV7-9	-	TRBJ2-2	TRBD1	CASSVYPGGIGELFF	TGTGCCAGCAGCGTCTATCCAGGGGGCATCGGGGAGCTGTTTTTT
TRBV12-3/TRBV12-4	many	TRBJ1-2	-	CASTLSVLYGYTF	TGTGCCAGCACCCTTTCAGTCCTTTATGGCTACACCTTC
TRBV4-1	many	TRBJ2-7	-	CASSQGDTYEQYF	TGCGCCAGCAGCCAAGGGGACACCTACGAGCAGTACTTC
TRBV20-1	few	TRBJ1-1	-	CSASGLGAEAFF	TGCAGTGCTAGTGGCCTCGGGGCTGAAGCTTTCTTT
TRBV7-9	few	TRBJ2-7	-	CASSPGIGGISYEQYF	TGTGCCAGCAGCCCCGGGATCGGGGGCATCTCCTACGAGCAGTACTTC
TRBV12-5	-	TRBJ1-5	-	CASGSAGEQPQHF	TGTGCTAGTGGTTCGGCCGGAGAGCAGCCCCAGCATTTT
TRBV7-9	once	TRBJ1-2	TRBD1	CASTKRQGLGYTF	TGTGCCAGCACCAAGAGACAGGGGCTGGGCTACACCTTC
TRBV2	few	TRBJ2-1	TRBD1	CASSESLLRQGANEQFF	TGTGCCAGCAGTGAATCATTACTCAGACAGGGGGCGAATGAGCAGTTCTTC
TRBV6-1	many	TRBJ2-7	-	CASRTLLDYEQYF	TGTGCCAGCAGGACTCTTCTGGACTACGAGCAGTACTTC
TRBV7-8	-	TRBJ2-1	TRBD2	CASSLTLSSGVNEQFF	TGTGCCAGCAGCTTAACCCTTTCTAGCGGGGTCAATGAGCAGTTCTTC
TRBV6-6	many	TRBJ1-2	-	CASSYRDSGGYTF	TGTGCCAGCAGTTACAGGGATTCGGGTGGCTACACCTTC
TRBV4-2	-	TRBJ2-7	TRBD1	CASSRRQGTYEQYF	TGTGCCAGCAGCCGTCGACAGGGGACCTACGAGCAGTACTTC
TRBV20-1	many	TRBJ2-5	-	CSASLQGRGETQYF	TGCAGTGCTAGCTTACAGGGGAGGGGAGAGACCCAGTACTTC
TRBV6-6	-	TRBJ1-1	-	CASSYSHTEAFF	TGTGCCAGCAGTTACTCTCACACTGAAGCTTTCTTT
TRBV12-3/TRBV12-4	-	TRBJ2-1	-	CASSSQLSAEQFF	TGTGCCAGCAGCTCACAACTTTCGGCGGAACAGTTCTTC
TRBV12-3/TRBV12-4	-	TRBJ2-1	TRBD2	CASRPETGGYNEQFF	TGTGCCAGCAGACCAGAAACGGGAGGGTACAATGAGCAGTTCTTC
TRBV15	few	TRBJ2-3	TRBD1	CATSEGYRGSDTQYF	TGTGCCACCAGCGAGGGATACAGGGGGTCCGATACGCAGTATTTT
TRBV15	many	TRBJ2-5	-	CATSSIQGRETQYF	TGTGCCACCAGCAGCATACAGGGCCGAGAGACCCAGTACTTC
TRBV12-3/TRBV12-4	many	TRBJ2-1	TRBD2	CASRPAGSGSPGSYNEQFF	TGTGCCAGCAGGCCAGCGGGTAGCGGGAGTCCGGGCTCCTACAATGAGCAGTTCTTC
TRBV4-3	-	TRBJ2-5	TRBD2	CASSPRGLAGKVAQETQYF	TGCGCCAGCAGCCCCAGGGGCCTAGCGGGAAAAGTGGCCCAAGAGACCCAGTACTTC
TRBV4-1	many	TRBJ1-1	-	CASSPLPGTEAFF	TGCGCCAGCAGCCCCCTTCCCGGCACTGAAGCTTTCTTT
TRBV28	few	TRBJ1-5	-	CASSPGQRNQPQHF	TGTGCCAGCAGTCCCGGACAGAGGAATCAGCCCCAGCATTTT
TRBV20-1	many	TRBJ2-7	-	CSAKGDSGFESEQYF	TGCAGTGCTAAGGGGGATAGCGGGTTCGAGAGCGAGCAGTACTTC
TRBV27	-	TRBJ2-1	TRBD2	CASSLYPSGNNEQFF	TGTGCCAGCAGTTTATACCCTAGCGGGAACAATGAGCAGTTCTTC
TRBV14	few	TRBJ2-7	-	CASSQVGFAYEQYF	TGTGCCAGCAGCCAAGTTGGTTTCGCCTACGAGCAGTACTTC
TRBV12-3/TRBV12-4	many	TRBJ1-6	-	CASSPLGSPLHF	TGTGCCAGCAGTCCACTGGGCTCACCCCTCCACTTT
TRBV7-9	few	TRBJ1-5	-	CASSLPGDGQPQHF	TGTGCCAGCAGCTTACCGGGGGATGGCCAGCCCCAGCATTTT
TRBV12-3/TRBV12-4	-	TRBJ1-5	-	CASSPWDKALGPQHF	TGTGCCAGCAGTCCGTGGGACAAGGCACTTGGGCCCCAGCATTTT
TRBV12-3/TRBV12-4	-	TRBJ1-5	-	CASSLDGFQPQHF	TGTGCCAGCAGTTTAGACGGGTTTCAGCCCCAGCATTTT
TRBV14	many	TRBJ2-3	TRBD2	CASSHGTSYLPDTQYF	TGTGCCAGCAGCCACGGGACTAGCTACCTTCCAGATACGCAGTATTTT
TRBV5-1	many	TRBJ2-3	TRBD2	CASSSAVKAGGTDTQYF	TGCGCCAGCAGCTCGGCAGTAAAAGCGGGAGGAACAGATACGCAGTATTTT
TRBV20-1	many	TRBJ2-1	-	CSARVPLNEQFF	TGCAGTGCTAGGGTTCCCCTCAATGAGCAGTTCTTC
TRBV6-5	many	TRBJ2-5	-	CASSRGTAETQYF	TGTGCCAGCAGTCGCGGGACAGCGGAGACCCAGTACTTC
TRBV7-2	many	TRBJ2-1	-	CASSLVTGKNEQFF	TGTGCCAGCAGCTTAGTAACAGGGAAGAATGAGCAGTTCTTC
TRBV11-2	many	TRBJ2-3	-	CASSLGYTGTSTDTQYF	TGTGCCAGCAGCTTAGGATACACCGGGACTAGCACAGATACGCAGTATTTT
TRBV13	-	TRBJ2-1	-	CASRASPNNEQFF	TGTGCCAGCAGGGCCTCGCCGAACAATGAGCAGTTCTTC
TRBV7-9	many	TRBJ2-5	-	CASSPGLVVWTQYF	TGTGCCAGCAGCCCTGGACTGGTGGTTTGGACCCAGTACTTC
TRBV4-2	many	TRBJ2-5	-	CASSLYGETQYF	TGTGCCAGCAGCCTCTACGGAGAGACCCAGTACTTC
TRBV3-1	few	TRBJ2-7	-	CASSQDPSGRHEQYF	TGTGCCAGCAGCCAAGATCCTTCGGGGCGGCACGAGCAGTACTTC
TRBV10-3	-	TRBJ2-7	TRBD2	CAIREEGSYERYF	TGTGCCATTCGGGAGGAGGGGTCCTACGAGCGGTACTTC
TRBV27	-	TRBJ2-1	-	CASSPRWGDNEQFF	TGTGCCAGCAGCCCTCGCTGGGGGGACAATGAGCAGTTCTTC
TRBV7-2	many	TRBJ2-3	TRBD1	CASSFGQDRVFSDTQYF	TGTGCCAGCAGCTTTGGTCAGGACAGGGTATTTTCAGATACGCAGTATTTT
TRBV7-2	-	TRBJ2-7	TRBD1	CASSVDRGNQYF	TGTGCCAGCAGCGTTGACAGGGGCAATCAGTACTTC
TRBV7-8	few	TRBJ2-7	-	CANSLSSYEQYF	TGTGCCAACAGCTTGAGCTCCTACGAGCAGTACTTC
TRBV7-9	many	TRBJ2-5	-	CASSSRGVSETQYF	TGTGCCAGCAGCTCCCGTGGGGTGTCGGAGACCCAGTACTTC
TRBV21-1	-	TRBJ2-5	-	CASSKAQRRTGEQETQYF	TGTGCCAGCAGCAAAGCGCAAAGAAGGACAGGCGAACAAGAGACCCAGTACTTC
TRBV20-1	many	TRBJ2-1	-	CSARFRERHEQFF	TGCAGTGCTAGGTTCCGGGAGAGACATGAGCAGTTCTTC